These 15 T cell receptor beta chains originate from one sample sequenced in a study of T-cell reconstitution after alpha-beta-depleted transplantation in children. Unique molecular identifiers featured in how the TCRbeta library was prepared. TCRdb reprocessed the PCR reads with MiXCR, giving one entry per CDR3 protein. Among about 220,000 distinct CDR3 sequences, approximately 19% were seen once, and the ten largest hold around two fifths. This specimen was PBMCs, mostly from graft donor cells, taken 360 days after TCRalphabeta/CD19-depleted stem cell transplant. The receptors were gathered from a male patient aged 2-10 years who had a stem cell transplant for acute lymphoblastic leukemia, so the T cells may come from the graft donor.

This chain uses TRBV24-1 with TRBJ2-2, with 9 bases aligning to TRBD1. V lost 8 bases and J lost 4; bases outside the gene matches: 4. The CDR3 covers 14 residues. Germline CDR1 is KGHDR and CDR2 is SFDVKD. In nucleotides, the CDR3 is TGTGCCACCAAAGGACAGGGGAGCACCGGGGAGCTGTTTTTT. It yields the protein CATKGQGSTGELFF.

This clonotype was seen a handful of times. The chain recombines TRBV20-1 with TRBJ2-2; D uncertain. Per germline, CDR1 DFQATT and CDR2 SNEGSKA (reference sequence). The germline V and J ends were trimmed by 0 bases and 10 bases, with 6 bases remaining between them. The CDR3 totals 11 residues. CDR3 residues: CSARDGSELFF. As DNA, the CDR3 is TGCAGTGCTAGAGACGGCTCGGAGCTGTTTTTT.

V gene TRBV20-1 combines with J gene TRBJ1-2; a possible D gene is TRBD1 (5 bases). The CDR3 is 13 residues long. Germline loops: CDR1 DFQATT, CDR2 SNEGSKA (reference sequence). V shed 2 bases and J shed 3 bases, with 10 bases lying between them. The CDR3 DNA reads TGCAGTGCTAGACTGGACACTCACTATGGCTACACCTTC. It codes for CSARLDTHYGYTF.

The chain uses TRBV20-1 and TRBJ2-1; 8 positions match TRBD2. V was clipped by 5 bases and J by 8 bases; unmatched bases: 11. The CDR3 covers 14 residues. Germline CDR1 is DFQATT and CDR2 is SNEGSKA (reference sequence). CDR3: CSAPPTGLAYEQFF. The CDR3 nucleotides are TGCAGTGCTCCTCCTACAGGACTAGCCTATGAGCAGTTCTTC.

The V and J genes are TRBV6-1 and TRBJ1-2; 9 bases match TRBD1. V shed 5 bases and J 13 bases; nucleotides not matched to a gene: 14. The length of the CDR3 is 14 residues. Germline CDR1 is MNHNS and CDR2 is SASEGT. The CDR3 bases are TGTGCCAGCAGTCCGGATATAGACAGGGGGGCAAGCACCTTC. Residues: CASSPDIDRGASTF.

The chain recombines TRBV15 with TRBJ2-3, with TRBD1 matching over 10 bases. In germline, CDR1 is LNHNV, CDR2 YYDKDF (reference sequence). Trimming cost V 4 bases and J 4 bases; bases outside gene matches: 2. The CDR3 consists of 14 residues. CDR3 in amino acids: CATSNGQGADTQYF. CDR3 DNA: TGTGCCACCAGCAACGGACAGGGGGCAGATACGCAGTATTTT.

This sequence joins TRBV27 and TRBJ2-7; 10 positions match TRBD1. The V segment lost 8 bases and the J segment 0 bases; nucleotides outside the gene matches: 4. Germline loops: CDR1 MNHEY, CDR2 SMNVEV (reference sequence). The CDR3 consists of 14 residues. DNA of the CDR3: TGTGCCAGCTGGGGGGACAGGGGCTCCTACGAGCAGTACTTC. This sequence encodes CASWGDRGSYEQYF.

This clonotype was detected a few times. The CDR3 DNA sequence: TGCGCCAGCAGTGTTCGCGGGAGTTCCAATGAGCAGTTCTTC. It translates to CASSVRGSSNEQFF. This chain connects TRBV10-2 to TRBJ2-1, with 7 bases identical to TRBD2. The CDR3 is 14 amino acids. With 4 bases clipped from V and 6 bases from J, the junction kept 6 bases outside the gene matches. Germline V gives CDR1 WSHSY, CDR2 SAAADI.

The rearrangement joins TRBV7-9 to TRBJ2-7, with 12 bases identical to TRBD2. Per germline, CDR1 SEHNR and CDR2 FQNEAQ (reference sequence). Trimming at V came to 4 bases and at J to 2 bases, leaving 3 bases not matched to a gene. The CDR3 extends over 15 amino acids. CDR3 protein: CASSSTSGGPYEQYF. The CDR3, as DNA: TGTGCCAGCAGCTCGACTAGCGGGGGCCCCTACGAGCAGTACTTC.

This chain joins TRBV6-5 and TRBJ2-7; no definite D call. Germline V gene sequence: CDR1 MNHEY, CDR2 SVGAGI. The V and J ends lost 2 bases and 1 base respectively, with 9 bases between them. The CDR3 consists of 14 residues. The CDR3 nucleotides read TGTGCCAGCAGTTACGGTCCAGCGTCCTACGAGCAGTACTTC. Protein: CASSYGPASYEQYF.

This clonotype was detected ten times or more. The chain couples TRBV7-2 to TRBJ2-1, with 7 bases identical to TRBD1. V lost 10 bases, J lost 4 bases, and 13 bases stayed unmatched. Germline CDR1 SGHTA, CDR2 FQGNSA. This CDR3 region has 15 residues. CDR3 sequence (DNA): TGTGCCACCCACAGGGGTTTTGGGATATACAATGAGCAGTTCTTC. Protein product: CATHRGFGIYNEQFF.

V and J are TRBV7-9 and TRBJ2-3; possibly TRBD2 for D (5 bases). The CDR3 totals 12 residues. Looked up from germline, CDR1 is SEHNR and CDR2 is FQNEAQ (reference sequence). Between the trimmed V and J ends, which lost 8 bases and 4 bases, there was a span of 10 bases. CDR3 bases: TGTGCCAGCCATCCAGCGGCAGATACGCAGTATTTT. It is translated as CASHPAADTQYF. The full variable domain, with the rest looked up from reference TRBV7-9 and TRBJ2-3, is DTGVSQNPRHKITKRGQNVTFRCDPISEHNRLYWYRQTLGQGPEFLTYFQNEAQLEKSRLLSDRFSAERPKGSFSTLEIQRTEQGDSAMYLCASHPAADTQYFGPGTRLTVL.

The V and J genes are TRBV11-2 and TRBJ2-3, with a weak D call TRBD2 (6 bases). V lost 2 bases and J 0 bases, leaving 15 bases between the germline ends. Germline V gene lookup returns CDR1 SGHAT and CDR2 FQNNGV. CDR3 length: 17 residues. CDR3 amino acids: CASSLWPGDFSTDTQYF. The DNA of the CDR3 is TGTGCCAGCAGCTTATGGCCGGGGGACTTTAGCACAGATACGCAGTATTTT.

The chain combines TRBV20-1 with TRBJ1-1, with D tentatively TRBD1 (6 bases). Germline loops: CDR1 DFQATT, CDR2 SNEGSKA (reference sequence). CDR3 length equals 17 residues. V was trimmed by 0 bases and J by 0 bases, leaving 17 bases between them. The DNA for the CDR3 is TGCAGTGCTAGAGATAAAAGGTCGTGGACAGTGAACACTGAAGCTTTCTTT. The encoded protein is CSARDKRSWTVNTEAFF.

This sequence joins TRBV11-2 and TRBJ2-1, with D tentatively TRBD1 or TRBD2 (6 bases each). The V end was cut by 1 base, the J end by 4 bases, with 11 bases between. The germline CDR1 and CDR2 sequences are SGHAT and FQNNGV. This CDR3 has 15 residues. The CDR3 here is CASSLVQGRYNEQFF. CDR3 nucleotides: TGTGCCAGCAGCTTAGTCCAGGGGAGGTACAATGAGCAGTTCTTC.